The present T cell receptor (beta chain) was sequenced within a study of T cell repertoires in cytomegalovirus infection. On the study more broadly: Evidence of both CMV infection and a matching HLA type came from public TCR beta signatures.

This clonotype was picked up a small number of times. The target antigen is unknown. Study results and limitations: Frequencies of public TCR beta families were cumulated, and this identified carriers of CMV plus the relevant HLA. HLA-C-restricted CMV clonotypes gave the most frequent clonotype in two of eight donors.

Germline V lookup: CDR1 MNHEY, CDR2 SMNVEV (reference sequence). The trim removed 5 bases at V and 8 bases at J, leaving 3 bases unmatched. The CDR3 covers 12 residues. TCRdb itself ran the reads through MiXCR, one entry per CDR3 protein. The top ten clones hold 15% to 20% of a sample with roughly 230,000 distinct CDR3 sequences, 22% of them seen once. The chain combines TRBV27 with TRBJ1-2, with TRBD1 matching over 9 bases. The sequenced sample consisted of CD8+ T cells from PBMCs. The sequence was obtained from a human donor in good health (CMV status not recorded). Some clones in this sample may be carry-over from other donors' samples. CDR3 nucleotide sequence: TGTGCCAGCAGTCCCGGGACAGGGGGCTACACCTTC. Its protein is CASSPGTGGYTF.